The rows below give T cell receptor beta chains drawn from one sample of a study of tumor-infiltrating lymphocytes in primary liver carcinoma. TCRdb independently ran MiXCR on the multiplex PCR reads; one entry per CDR3 protein. This sample has over 95,000 distinct CDR3 sequences, with approximately 71% found just once. Sequencing input: liver tumor tissue from sampling region 5. These receptor sequences come from an older woman with primary liver carcinoma and hepatitis B virus infection. Each CDR3 is given with its conserved first and last residue. D genes are given only for firm matches. Expanded clones get a size class; other rows say once, few or many, or leave the size out.

abundance: -
d_gene: TRBD1
j_gene: TRBJ1-4
v_gene: TRBV11-2
CDR3aa: CASNLGGQGEKLFF
CDR3nt: TGTGCCAGTAACTTAGGGGGACAGGGAGAGAAACTGTTTTTT

abundance: -
d_gene: TRBD1
j_gene: TRBJ2-2
v_gene: TRBV11-2
CDR3aa: CAITRDRDRGRGELFF
CDR3nt: TGTGCCATCACCCGCGACCGGGACAGGGGGCGCGGGGAGCTATTTTTT

abundance: -
d_gene: -
j_gene: TRBJ2-5
v_gene: TRBV11-2
CDR3aa: CASSPTGTRETQYF
CDR3nt: TGTGCCAGCAGCCCAACAGGGACAAGAGAGACCCAGTACTTC

abundance: -
d_gene: -
j_gene: TRBJ1-1
v_gene: TRBV11-1
CDR3aa: CASSFFGAVNTEASF
CDR3nt: TGTGCCAGCAGCTTTTTTGGTGCAGTGAACACTGAAGCTTCCTTT

abundance: -
d_gene: -
j_gene: TRBJ2-7
v_gene: TRBV11-2
CDR3aa: CASSPCGTDVEQYF
CDR3nt: TGTGCCAGCAGCCCATGCGGGACGGATGTCGAGCAGTACTTC

abundance: -
d_gene: -
j_gene: TRBJ2-3
v_gene: TRBV11-3
CDR3aa: CAGSLSRGGPADTQYF
CDR3nt: TGTGCCGGCAGTTTAAGCCGTGGCGGTCCCGCAGATACGCAGTATTTT

abundance: many
d_gene: -
j_gene: TRBJ1-2
v_gene: TRBV6-1
CDR3aa: CASSEAWGFHYGYTF
CDR3nt: TGTGCCAGCAGTGAAGCGTGGGGATTCCACTATGGCTACACCTTC

abundance: few
d_gene: TRBD2
j_gene: TRBJ2-3
v_gene: TRBV11-2
CDR3aa: CATSAGGLSDTQYF
CDR3nt: TGTGCCACCAGCGCGGGAGGGCTGTCAGATACGCAATATTTT

abundance: -
d_gene: TRBD2
j_gene: TRBJ2-1
v_gene: TRBV28
CDR3aa: CASSSLGLTGGGSYNEQFF
CDR3nt: TGTGCCAGCAGTTCACTGGGACTAACGGGAGGAGGGTCCTACAATGAGCAGTTCTTC

abundance: few
d_gene: -
j_gene: TRBJ1-2
v_gene: TRBV18
CDR3aa: CASSPKGYYGYTF
CDR3nt: TGTGCCAGCTCACCAAAGGGTTACTATGGCTACACCTTC

abundance: -
d_gene: TRBD2
j_gene: TRBJ2-3
v_gene: TRBV6-5
CDR3aa: CACSYRGLAARGTQYF
CDR3nt: TGTGCTTGCAGTTACCGGGGACTAGCGGCCAGGGGTACGCAGTATTTT

abundance: many
d_gene: TRBD1
j_gene: TRBJ1-6
v_gene: TRBV7-8
CDR3aa: CASSSGTGEAFRNSPLHF
CDR3nt: TGTGCCAGCAGTTCCGGGACAGGGGAGGCCTTTAGGAATTCACCCCTCCACTTT

abundance: -
d_gene: -
j_gene: TRBJ1-1
v_gene: TRBV20-1
CDR3aa: CSARKGAGEAFF
CDR3nt: TGCAGTGCTAGGAAGGGAGCTGGCGAAGCTTTCTTT

abundance: -
d_gene: -
j_gene: TRBJ2-7
v_gene: TRBV4-2
CDR3aa: CTSSQDPTWGYEQYF
CDR3nt: TGTACCAGCAGCCAAGATCCGACATGGGGCTACGAGCAGTACTTC

abundance: -
d_gene: -
j_gene: TRBJ2-5
v_gene: TRBV29-1
CDR3aa: CDVEYEETQYF
CDR3nt: TGCGACGTTGAATACGAAGAGACCCAGTACTTC

abundance: once
d_gene: TRBD1
j_gene: TRBJ1-1
v_gene: TRBV13
CDR3aa: CVSSCTGGSTEAFF
CDR3nt: TGTGTCAGCAGCTGTACAGGGGGATCCACTGAAGCTTTCTTT

abundance: -
d_gene: -
j_gene: TRBJ1-1
v_gene: TRBV30
CDR3aa: CAWSWGGGNEVFF
CDR3nt: -

abundance: -
d_gene: -
j_gene: TRBJ1-1
v_gene: TRBV6-5
CDR3aa: CASSNRIGYTEASF
CDR3nt: TGTGCCAGCAGCAACAGGATTGGGTACACTGAAGCTTCCTTT

abundance: -
d_gene: -
j_gene: TRBJ2-1
v_gene: TRBV7-3
CDR3aa: CASSLGIYNEQFF
CDR3nt: TGTGCCAGCAGCCTAGGGATCTACAATGAGCAGTTCTTC

abundance: many
d_gene: TRBD1
j_gene: TRBJ1-5
v_gene: TRBV12-3/TRBV12-4
CDR3aa: CASSRTGSNQPQHF
CDR3nt: TGTGCCAGCAGCCGGACAGGGTCTAATCAGCCCCAGCATTTT

abundance: many
d_gene: TRBD1
j_gene: TRBJ1-4
v_gene: TRBV5-1
CDR3aa: CASSYGQGLTNEKLFF
CDR3nt: TGCGCCAGCAGCTACGGACAGGGATTGACTAATGAAAAACTGTTTTTT

abundance: -
d_gene: -
j_gene: TRBJ2-2
v_gene: TRBV6-5
CDR3aa: CASSYSIRDKRNTKELFF
CDR3nt: TGTGCCAGCAGTTACTCGATTCGGGACAAGAGAAACACCAAGGAGCTGTTTTTT

abundance: -
d_gene: -
j_gene: TRBJ2-2
v_gene: TRBV29-1
CDR3aa: CSVLVYRVPINTGELFF
CDR3nt: TGCAGCGTGCTAGTCTACAGGGTCCCCATTAACACCGGGGAGCTGTTTTTT

abundance: -
d_gene: -
j_gene: TRBJ2-7
v_gene: TRBV5-1
CDR3aa: CASTPWGTRGSYEQYF
CDR3nt: TGCGCCAGCACACCCTGGGGGACAAGGGGCTCCTACGAGCAGTACTTC

abundance: -
d_gene: TRBD2
j_gene: TRBJ2-1
v_gene: TRBV11-2
CDR3aa: CASCLLSSLAGGYSEQFF
CDR3nt: TGTGCCAGCTGCTTACTTTCCTCACTAGCGGGAGGTTACAGTGAGCAGTTCTTC

abundance: once
d_gene: -
j_gene: TRBJ2-7
v_gene: TRBV6-6
CDR3aa: CATSSLGVQSYEQYF
CDR3nt: TGTGCCACCAGTTCCCTCGGGGTACAATCCTATGAGCAGTACTTC

abundance: -
d_gene: -
j_gene: TRBJ2-3
v_gene: TRBV11-3
CDR3aa: CASSSRTGTDTQYF
CDR3nt: TGTGCCAGCAGTTCCAGGACTGGCACAGATACGCAGTATTTT

abundance: -
d_gene: TRBD1
j_gene: TRBJ1-4
v_gene: TRBV11-2
CDR3aa: CASSSTGTTRATNGELFF
CDR3nt: TGTGCAAGCAGCTCGACAGGGACCACTCGAGCAACTAATGGAGAACTGTTTTTT

abundance: -
d_gene: -
j_gene: TRBJ1-2
v_gene: TRBV11-3
CDR3aa: CASSLDLSITGYGYTF
CDR3nt: TGTGCCAGCAGCTTAGATTTATCCATCACCGGCTATGGGTACACCTTC

abundance: many
d_gene: -
j_gene: TRBJ2-7
v_gene: TRBV29-1
CDR3aa: CSVEQGPHGQYF
CDR3nt: TGCAGCGTTGAACAGGGGCCCCACGGGCAGTACTTC

abundance: -
d_gene: -
j_gene: TRBJ2-2
v_gene: TRBV11-3
CDR3aa: CPGSARQGGTGELFF
CDR3nt: TGTCCCGGCAGCGCCCGACAGGGAGGGACCGGGGAGCTGTTTTTT

abundance: -
d_gene: -
j_gene: TRBJ2-5
v_gene: TRBV11-2
CDR3aa: CGSSLAPLQTQYF
CDR3nt: TGTGGCAGCAGTTTAGCCCCGCTCCAGACCCAGTACTTC

abundance: many
d_gene: -
j_gene: TRBJ2-6
v_gene: TRBV6-1
CDR3aa: CASSDGQGANVLTF
CDR3nt: TGTGCCAGCAGTGACGGACAGGGGGCCAACGTCCTGACTTTC

abundance: few
d_gene: -
j_gene: TRBJ2-1
v_gene: TRBV4-1
CDR3aa: CASSHLGSSYDEQFF
CDR3nt: TGCGCCAGCAGTCATTTGGGTTCTTCCTACGATGAGCAGTTCTTC

abundance: -
d_gene: -
j_gene: TRBJ1-6
v_gene: TRBV28
CDR3aa: CASSLGSGYRSPLHF
CDR3nt: TGTGCCAGCAGTTTGGGGTCAGGGTATCGATCACCCCTCCACTTT

abundance: many
d_gene: -
j_gene: TRBJ1-1
v_gene: TRBV7-8
CDR3aa: CASSLEGEGGQSAFF
CDR3nt: TGTGCCAGCAGCTTAGAGGGCGAGGGGGGGCAATCCGCTTTCTTT

abundance: -
d_gene: TRBD2
j_gene: TRBJ2-2
v_gene: TRBV29-1
CDR3aa: CSVKGLATKTGELFF
CDR3nt: TGCAGTGTAAAGGGACTAGCGACGAAGACCGGGGAGCTGTTTTTT

abundance: medium-sized
d_gene: -
j_gene: TRBJ1-1
v_gene: TRBV6-1
CDR3aa: CASSAPGGLRDGAFF
CDR3nt: TGTGCCAGCAGTGCCCCCGGGGGACTCCGCGATGGGGCTTTCTTT

abundance: -
d_gene: TRBD1
j_gene: TRBJ2-3
v_gene: TRBV30
CDR3aa: CACSARGPDTQYF
CDR3nt: TGCGCCTGTAGTGCCAGGGGGCCAGATACGCAGTATTTT

abundance: -
d_gene: -
j_gene: TRBJ2-3
v_gene: TRBV6-6
CDR3aa: CASSLGTDTRHF
CDR3nt: TGTGCCAGCAGTTTGGGCACAGATACGCGGCATTTT

abundance: many
d_gene: -
j_gene: TRBJ2-7
v_gene: TRBV6-6
CDR3aa: CASWGTYGGTSHEQYF
CDR3nt: TGTGCCAGCTGGGGCACCTACGGCGGGACCTCCCACGAGCAGTACTTC

abundance: -
d_gene: -
j_gene: TRBJ1-1
v_gene: TRBV6-1
CDR3aa: CASKRGIDSEAFF
CDR3nt: TGTGCCAGCAAGAGAGGGATCGACTCTGAAGCTTTCTTT

abundance: many
d_gene: -
j_gene: TRBJ1-1
v_gene: TRBV4-2
CDR3aa: CASSQNPGRDTEAFF
CDR3nt: TGTGCCAGCAGCCAAAATCCAGGACGGGACACTGAAGCTTTCTTT

abundance: -
d_gene: -
j_gene: TRBJ2-1
v_gene: TRBV28
CDR3aa: CASSRPKSNEQFF
CDR3nt: TGTGCCAGCAGTCGACCGAAGAGCAATGAGCAGTTCTTC

abundance: -
d_gene: -
j_gene: TRBJ1-2
v_gene: TRBV29-1
CDR3aa: CNGVQGHYGYTF
CDR3nt: TGCAACGGCGTCCAGGGACATTATGGCTACACCTTC

abundance: -
d_gene: TRBD2
j_gene: TRBJ2-7
v_gene: TRBV11-2
CDR3aa: CANSPLGPGTSGRVSYGPYEQYF
CDR3nt: TGTGCCAACAGCCCCTTAGGGCCAGGAACTAGCGGGAGGGTCTCGTATGGCCCCTACGAGCAGTATTTC